This TCR beta chain emerged from a study of T cells in Graves' hyperthyroidism and ophthalmopathy. It was considered stable Graves' hyperthyroidism when ophthalmopathy did not progress within 18 months. Exclusion of patients followed from uncontrolled infection, other autoimmune disease, pregnancy or lactation. Diagnoses were established using clinical symptoms, serum thyroxine and TRAb, thyroid ultrasound and orbital computed tomography. The PBMCs had their origin in approximately 10 ml of fresh peripheral blood. This clonotype was recorded a few times. V dropped 5 bases and J dropped 8; count of bases not matched to a gene: 4. Germline values: CDR1 GTSNPN, CDR2 SVGIG (reference sequence). This CDR3 is 12 amino acids long. Amplified regions were TCR beta CDR3 sequences from RNA transcripts. TCR CDR3 regions were first amplified by RT-PCR with HTBI primers. Each CDR3 protein is one row after TCRdb ran MiXCR on the multiplex PCR reads. This sample has some 620,000 distinct CDR3 sequences; 16% occur once, and the top ten carry 3% to 4%.

The sequence came from a woman aged 25 to 45 with Graves' hyperthyroidism. The source material was blood. The V gene is TRBV30, the J gene TRBJ2-1; TRBD1 agrees at 9 bases. The DNA for the CDR3 is TGTGCCTGGGGGACAGGGCCCCATGAGCAGTTCTTC. Encoded protein: CAWGTGPHEQFF. Filled out from reference TRBV30 and TRBJ2-1, the complete variable domain reads SQTIHQWPATLVQPVGSPLSLECTVEGTSNPNLYWYRQAAGRGLQLLFYSVGIGQISSEVPQNLSASRPQDRQFILSSKKLLLSDSGFYLCAWGTGPHEQFFGPGTRLTVL.